This T cell receptor (beta chain) was recovered during a study of identical twins. The germline V gene has CDR1 PRHDT and CDR2 FYEKMQ (reference sequence). V was cut by 0 bases and J by 2 bases, with 5 bases left in between. This CDR3 spans 14 amino acids. Template switching added a universal primer site; cDNA carried unique molecular identifiers. TCRdb analysed the 5' RACE reads with MiXCR anew, one entry per CDR3 protein. The sample holds about 200,000 distinct CDR3 sequences, around 15% seen once. Only a few counts were recorded for this clonotype. These data also featured in a second study, about T cells expressing NK-cell markers. From that paper: Investigators obtained TCR beta repertoires from sorted CD3+CD56+NKG2C+, CD3+CD56+NKG2C- and CD3+CD56-NKG2C+ T cells. Alpha-beta TCR T cells were the sole sorting target in several experiments, owing to an anti-gamma-delta TCR antibody. Also leading the CD3+CD56-NKG2C+ fraction in a handful of donors were these clonotypes.

The receptor was isolated from a woman aged 18-29 years in good health. The material sequenced was CD8+ T cells sorted from blood. The rearrangement joins TRBV13 to TRBJ2-1, with D unresolved. The CDR3, as DNA: TGTGCCAGCAGCTTAGGGAGGACCTACAATGAGCAGTTCTTC. Its protein is CASSLGRTYNEQFF.